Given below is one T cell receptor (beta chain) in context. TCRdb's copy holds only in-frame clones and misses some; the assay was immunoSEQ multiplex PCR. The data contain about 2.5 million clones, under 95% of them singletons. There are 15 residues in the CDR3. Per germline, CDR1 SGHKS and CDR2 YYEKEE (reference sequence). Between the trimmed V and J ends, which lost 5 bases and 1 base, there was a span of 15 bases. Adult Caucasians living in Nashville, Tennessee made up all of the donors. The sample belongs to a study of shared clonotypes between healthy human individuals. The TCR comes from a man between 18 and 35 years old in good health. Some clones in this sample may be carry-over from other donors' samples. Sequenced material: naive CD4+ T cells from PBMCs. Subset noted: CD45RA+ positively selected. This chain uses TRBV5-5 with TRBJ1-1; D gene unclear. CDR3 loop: CASSTRAHTNTEAFF. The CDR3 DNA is TGTGCCAGCAGTACCCGCGCGCACACGAACACTGAAGCTTTCTTT.